Shown below are 21 T cell receptor beta chains from a single sample sequenced in a study of OX40 agonist ivuxolimab in advanced cancers. The repertoire was sequenced with immunoSEQ multiplex PCR; TCRdb's copy has only in-frame clones and lacks some. The sample lists about 63,000 clones, 75% to 90% seen once, with around 12% in the top ten. Sequenced material: CD4+ or CD8+ T cells sorted from blood, taken in a trial of the OX40 agonist ivuxolimab. The origin of the receptors is an adult with an advanced solid tumor such as melanoma, head and neck, liver or kidney cancer.

This clone was seen more than once but under ten times. The chain employs TRBV9 and TRBJ1-4; no firm D call. Germline V gene lookup returns CDR1 SGDLS and CDR2 YYNGEE. The CDR3 is 11 residues long. V shed 3 bases and J shed 8 bases, with 5 bases lying between them. CDR3 residues: CASSADEKLFF. The CDR3 coding sequence is TGTGCCAGCAGCGCGGACGAAAAACTGTTTTTT.

The chain recombines TRBV10-1 with TRBJ2-1; maybe TRBD2 (5 bases). From germline, CDR1 is WNHNN and CDR2 SYGVQD (reference sequence). The CDR3 covers 13 residues. V lost 2 bases to trimming and J lost 8 bases, with 10 bases between them. The CDR3 protein is CASSETSWDEQFF. In DNA, the CDR3 is TGCGCCAGCAGTGAGACTAGTTGGGATGAGCAGTTCTTC.

Only one count was recorded for this clone. The chain combines TRBV27 with TRBJ1-1; D is ambiguous. This CDR3 spans 14 amino acids. Trimming took 6 bases from V and 5 from J, leaving 16 bases between them. CDR1 is MNHEY and CDR2 is SMNVEV in the germline V gene (reference sequence). The CDR3 DNA follows: TGTGCCAGCAGACCAGACTGGGAGAAGACTGAAGCTTTCTTT. Its translation is CASRPDWEKTEAFF.

This chain joins TRBV19 and TRBJ2-1; D possibly corresponds to TRBD1 (6 bases). Trimming left V 4 bases short and J 3 bases short, with 13 bases between. The V gene's germline CDR1 is LNHDA and CDR2 SQIVND (reference sequence). The CDR3 runs 15 residues. The chain's CDR3 is CASSTTLGHYNEQFF. CDR3 DNA sequence: TGTGCCAGTAGTACCACATTGGGACACTACAATGAGCAGTTCTTC.

The genes are TRBV29-1 and TRBJ2-6; 12 positions match TRBD2. This CDR3 is 19 amino acids long. Per germline, CDR1 SQVTM and CDR2 ANQGSEA. The V gene end was trimmed by 4 bases and the J gene end by 2 bases; junction bases not matched to a gene: 12. The CDR3 reads CSVASRGTSGFTGANVLTF. The CDR3 DNA follows: TGCAGCGTTGCCTCCCGTGGGACTAGCGGGTTTACTGGGGCCAACGTCCTGACTTTC.

The rearrangement uses TRBV19 and TRBJ1-4, with D possibly TRBD1 on 6 matching bases. There are 16 residues in the CDR3. CDR1 is LNHDA, CDR2 SQIVND, per germline (reference sequence). V was pared by 3 bases and J by 8 bases, with 19 bases between. The CDR3 nucleotides are TGTGCCAGTAGTATTGTCTTCGGAGGGGGTAGGGAAAAACTGTTTTTT. Its protein product is CASSIVFGGGREKLFF.

In DNA form, the CDR3 reads TGTGCCAGCAGTCCTATGACAGGCACCCATGGCTACACCTTC. Its translation is CASSPMTGTHGYTF. The rearrangement uses TRBV27 and TRBJ1-2, with D maybe TRBD1 (6 bases). This CDR3 has 14 residues. With 5 bases removed from V and 6 bases from J, the gap between germline ends came to 16 bases. The germline V gene has CDR1 MNHEY and CDR2 SMNVEV (reference sequence).

The gene calls are TRBV10-3 and TRBJ2-7; 13 nucleotides agree with TRBD2. Germline loops: CDR1 ENHRY, CDR2 SYGVKD. The CDR3 runs to 15 residues. Germline trimming cut 4 bases from V and 6 bases from J; bases unmatched to any gene: 6. CDR3 sequence reads: CAISGLAGGPLEQYF. CDR3 DNA sequence: TGTGCCATCAGTGGACTAGCGGGAGGTCCTCTCGAGCAGTACTTC.

The chain has TRBV6-5 and TRBJ2-1; possibly TRBD2 for D (6 bases). This CDR3 is 14 amino acids long. Trimming pared 4 bases from V and 2 bases from J, leaving 9 bases between. The germline gives CDR1 MNHEY, CDR2 SVGAGI. Here the CDR3 reads CASSLGGAYNEQFF. The CDR3 DNA follows: TGTGCCAGCAGTTTAGGAGGGGCCTACAATGAGCAGTTCTTC.

Within the sample, this clone is medium-sized (0.01 to 0.1%). The V gene is TRBV27, the J gene TRBJ2-7, with a weak D call TRBD1 (6 bases). The germline V gene has CDR1 MNHEY and CDR2 SMNVEV (reference sequence). The CDR3 is made up of 15 amino acids. V lost 4 bases and J 7 bases, leaving 20 bases between the germline ends. CDR3 sequence reads: CASSSPRLQGGEQYF. CDR3 nucleotides: TGTGCCAGCAGTTCCCCCAGACTACAGGGTGGAGAGCAGTACTTC.

This clone appeared a few times. The chain combines TRBV19 with TRBJ1-1; the D gene is possibly TRBD1 (6 bases). The CDR3 extends over 15 amino acids. The V gene's germline CDR1 is LNHDA and CDR2 SQIVND (reference sequence). V dropped 6 bases and J dropped 5 bases, with 19 bases sitting between them. The CDR3 DNA reads as TGTGCCAGTAGACTGTTCTCGACAGGCGATACTGAAGCTTTCTTT. Its translation: CASRLFSTGDTEAFF.

This clone was picked up a small number of times. The chain uses TRBV5-6 and TRBJ2-7; TRBD1 agrees at 8 bases. Germline V CDR1 and CDR2: SGHDT, YYEEEE. Germline trimming cut 4 bases from V and 3 bases from J; bases unmatched to any gene: 12. CDR3 length: 16 amino acids. DNA for the CDR3: TGTGCCAGCAGCGTACGGCCCACGACAGGGGTCTACGAGCAGTACTTC. Its protein is CASSVRPTTGVYEQYF.

The chain uses TRBV5-1 and TRBJ2-7; 11 positions match TRBD1. Looked up from germline, CDR1 is SGHRS and CDR2 is YFSETQ. V was pared by 7 bases and J by 6 bases, with 3 bases of the junction left unmatched. This CDR3 is built from 12 residues. CDR3 nucleotide sequence: TGCGCCAGCGGGACAGGGGGTCGCGAGCAGTACTTC. It is translated as CASGTGGREQYF.

The chain combines TRBV30 with TRBJ2-7; a weak D match, TRBD2 (6 bases). The ends were cut back, 2 bases at V and 6 bases at J, with 14 bases in the middle. The CDR3 loop spans 13 amino acids. Germline V CDR1 and CDR2: GTSNPN, SVGIG (reference sequence). Written as DNA, the CDR3 is TGTGCCTGGAGTTTCGGGAGAAGAGGCGAGCAGTACTTC. Amino acid sequence: CAWSFGRRGEQYF.

This chain uses TRBV7-9 with TRBJ2-7; D call uncertain. V was shortened by 1 base and J by 0 bases, with 7 bases between the two germline ends. Per the germline V gene, CDR1 is SEHNR and CDR2 is FQNEAQ (reference sequence). The CDR3 is 14 residues long. In DNA form, the CDR3 reads TGTGCCAGCAGCTTAGATCTCAACTCCTACGAGCAGTACTTC. Protein product: CASSLDLNSYEQYF.

The gene calls are TRBV7-8 and TRBJ1-3; the D gene is possibly TRBD1 (5 bases). The CDR3 loop spans 16 amino acids. V was pared by 5 bases and J by 0 bases, with 14 bases between. Germline V CDR1 and CDR2: SGHVS, FQNEAQ. The CDR3 DNA sequence: TGTGCCAGCAGCCGACAAAGGGGACCCTCTGGAAACACCATATATTTT. As protein: CASSRQRGPSGNTIYF.

V gene TRBV5-1 combines with J gene TRBJ2-1; 9 nucleotides line up with TRBD1. CDR3 length: 16 amino acids. Per germline, CDR1 SGHRS and CDR2 YFSETQ. V lost 2 bases and J lost 2; bases outside the gene matches: 5. CDR3 DNA: TGCGCCAGCAGCTTACAGGGGGCTCCCCCCTACAATGAGCAGTTCTTC. Protein sequence: CASSLQGAPPYNEQFF.

The V and J genes are TRBV19 and TRBJ2-7; TRBD2 might be the D (6 bases). Between the trimmed V and J ends, which lost 7 bases and 4 bases, there was a span of 20 bases. Germline V gene sequence: CDR1 LNHDA, CDR2 SQIVND (reference sequence). The CDR3 has 15 residues. The DNA of the CDR3 is TGTGCCAGTACCCCGGTGGCTAGCGCCTTTTACGAGCAGTACTTC. Translated, it gives CASTPVASAFYEQYF.

The chain couples TRBV7-9 to TRBJ2-1; TRBD2 matches 8 bases. CDR1 and CDR2 (germline): SEHNR, FQNEAQ (reference sequence). CDR3 length equals 15 residues. The trim removed 5 bases at V and 6 bases at J, leaving 9 bases unmatched. CDR3 in amino acids: CASSPIAGLFNEQFF. In DNA form, the CDR3 reads TGTGCCAGCAGCCCCATAGCGGGGCTTTTCAATGAGCAGTTCTTC.

The chain combines TRBV7-6 with TRBJ2-1; no clear D gene. Trimming shortened V by 1 base and J by 5 bases, and 6 bases separated the two germline ends. Germline V gene sequence: CDR1 SGHVS, CDR2 FNYEAQ. This CDR3 is built from 13 residues. DNA for the CDR3: TGTGCCAGCAGCTTAGGACTCAACAATGAGCAGTTCTTC. This encodes CASSLGLNNEQFF.

The chain uses TRBV9 and TRBJ2-7, with 12 bases identical to TRBD2. This CDR3 is built from 14 residues. The ends lost 3 bases at V and 5 bases at J; junction bases unmatched: 3. The germline gives CDR1 SGDLS, CDR2 YYNGEE. The DNA for the CDR3 is TGTGCCAGCAGCGCTAGCGGGAGGGCCGACGAGCAGTACTTC. Protein: CASSASGRADEQYF.